This record concerns one T cell receptor beta chain sequence. These data originate in a study of OX40 agonist ivuxolimab in advanced cancers. Whole-study context: Ivuxolimab is a fully human IgG2 antibody that activates OX40 (CD134). From roughly 23 to 90 years was the age range, with a mean of about 56 years, and roughly 83% were male.

The protocol was immunoSEQ multiplex PCR, while the TCRdb copy is restricted to in-frame clones and leaves out a portion. The sample yields under 20,000 clones, about four fifths seen once. With V trimmed by 5 bases and J by 5 bases, 4 bases remained unmatched. The length of the CDR3 is 12 residues. CDR1 and CDR2 (germline): GTSNPN, SVGIG (reference sequence). The sequences come from CD4+ or CD8+ T cells sorted from blood, collected in a trial of the OX40 agonist ivuxolimab. The TCR was taken from an adult with an advanced solid tumor such as melanoma, head and neck, liver or kidney cancer. The chain recombines TRBV30 with TRBJ1-1; 8 bases fit TRBD1. The CDR3 nucleotides read TGTGCCTGGGACAGGGGAGAAACTGAAGCTTTCTTT. It yields the protein CAWDRGETEAFF.